Below, 15 T cell receptor beta chains from the same sample are listed, as sequenced in a study of blood T cell repertoires in COVID-19. Data came from immunoSEQ multiplex PCR; TCRdb stores just in-frame clones and leaves some out. This table has 90,000 to 140,000 clones, approximately 80% appearing once. Sample: peripheral blood. Source of these receptors: a woman of 80 years or more with acute or convalescent COVID-19.

The chain combines TRBV11-2 with TRBJ2-5, with a weak D call TRBD2 (6 bases). This CDR3 comprises 14 residues. Trimming cost V 5 bases and J 4 bases, with 14 bases left between them. CDR1 and CDR2 (germline): SGHAT, FQNNGV. The CDR3 region is CASSPQRVGETQYF. CDR3 DNA sequence: TGTGCCAGCAGCCCTCAGCGGGTGGGAGAGACCCAGTACTTC.

The J gene is TRBJ2-1, the V gene TRBV11-2; 12 bases match TRBD2. The CDR3 sequence is 15 residues long. Germline CDR1 reads SGHAT; CDR2 reads FQNNGV. Trimming removed 4 bases from V and 3 bases from J; junction bases left unmatched: 1. The CDR3 sequence is CASSWTSGNYNEQFF. Here the CDR3 DNA reads TGTGCCAGCAGCTGGACTAGCGGGAACTACAATGAGCAGTTCTTC.

The gene calls are TRBV18 and TRBJ2-1; 10 bases agree with TRBD2. V trimming: 3 bases; J trimming: 5 bases; junction bases outside the gene matches: 7. The CDR3 is made up of 16 amino acids. The germline CDR1 and CDR2 sequences are KGHSH and LQKENI. The CDR3 region has the DNA TGTGCCAGCTCACCTCTCAGCGGGAGGGCGAACAATGAGCAGTTCTTC. Its translation: CASSPLSGRANNEQFF.

The count of this clone is one. This chain uses TRBV29-1 with TRBJ1-1; tentatively, D is TRBD1 (5 bases). This CDR3 comprises 15 residues. The germline gives CDR1 SQVTM, CDR2 ANQGSEA. Trimming left V 2 bases short and J 6 bases short, with 19 bases between. The CDR3 region has the DNA TGCAGCGTTGAAAGGGGTGGTAGTGGGGCGGCTGAAGCTTTCTTT. Protein: CSVERGGSGAAEAFF.

The rearrangement links TRBV25-1 to TRBJ2-5; tentatively, D is TRBD1 (6 bases). Germline V gene lookup returns CDR1 MGHDK and CDR2 SYGVNS. The CDR3 consists of 14 residues. V was trimmed by 6 bases and J by 5 bases, leaving 16 bases between them. The chain's CDR3 is CASSDPGQLETQYF. CDR3 DNA sequence: TGTGCCAGCAGCGATCCAGGACAGTTGGAGACCCAGTACTTC.

CDR3 DNA sequence: TGTGCCAGCGGGGGACAGGCCTATGGCTACACCTTC. This codes for CASGGQAYGYTF. V gene TRBV11-2 combines with J gene TRBJ1-2; the match to TRBD1 covers 8 bases. Germline assignment: CDR1 SGHAT and CDR2 FQNNGV. J lost 4 bases, V lost 8 bases, and 3 bases had no gene match. The CDR3 contains 12 residues.

The chain has TRBV6-5 and TRBJ2-7; 7 positions agree with TRBD2. The germline V gene encodes CDR1 MNHEY and CDR2 SVGAGI. The ends lost 4 bases at V and 6 bases at J; junction bases unmatched: 6. This CDR3 has 13 residues. CDR3 loop: CASSSREGLEQYV. The CDR3 DNA sequence: TGTGCCAGCAGTTCAAGGGAGGGCCTCGAGCAGTACGTC.

The rearrangement uses TRBV11-3 and TRBJ1-2; 7 nucleotides agree with TRBD1. J was trimmed by 2 bases and V by 5 bases; bases with no gene match: 11. The CDR3 runs 16 residues. Germline CDR1 SGHNT, CDR2 YENEEA. The CDR3 nucleotides are TGTGCCAGCAGCCATCCGACAGGGACGGGCAACTATGGCTACACCTTC. The encoded protein is CASSHPTGTGNYGYTF.

The chain couples TRBV11-2 to TRBJ1-5; TRBD1 matches at 8 bases. This CDR3 comprises 15 residues. Germline V gene sequence: CDR1 SGHAT, CDR2 FQNNGV. The ends lost 5 bases at V and 3 bases at J; junction bases unmatched: 6. The CDR3 bases are TGTGCCAGCAGCCACGGACAGGGTGACAATCAGCCCCAGCATTTT. Protein sequence: CASSHGQGDNQPQHF. Full variable domain (outside the CDR3, taken from reference TRBV11-2 and TRBJ1-5): EAGVAQSPRYKIIEKRQSVAFWCNPISGHATLYWYQQILGQGPKLLIQFQNNGVVDDSQLPKDRFSAERLKGVDSTLKIQPAKLEDSAVYLCASSHGQGDNQPQHFGDGTRLSIL.

The sample holds a few counts of this clone. The chain combines TRBV5-4 with TRBJ2-2; D is possibly TRBD1 (7 bases). This CDR3 has 16 residues. Trimming left V 4 bases short and J 1 base short, with 14 bases between. Per the germline V gene, CDR1 is SGHNT and CDR2 is YYREEE (reference sequence). The CDR3 bases are TGTGCCAGCAGCCCGACAGGGCGGGGGAACACCGGGGAGCTGTTTTTT. Translation gives CASSPTGRGNTGELFF.

The J gene is TRBJ2-3, the V gene TRBV25-1, with TRBD2 as a possible D gene (7 bases). The CDR3 runs 15 residues. The V end lost 5 bases, the J end lost 8 bases, and 20 bases lay between the germline ends. Germline values: CDR1 MGHDK, CDR2 SYGVNS. CDR3 sequence reads: CASSKQGGPGGTQYF. The CDR3 coding sequence is TGTGCCAGCAGTAAACAGGGAGGCCCGGGAGGTACGCAGTATTTT.

The CDR3 sequence: CASSLVLGGETQYF. In DNA, the CDR3 is TGTGCCAGCAGCTTAGTACTCGGTGGAGAGACCCAGTACTTC. The chain couples TRBV11-2 to TRBJ2-5; the D is unclear. With 1 base removed from V and 4 bases from J, the gap between germline ends came to 10 bases. CDR1 is SGHAT, CDR2 FQNNGV, per germline. The CDR3 extends over 14 amino acids.

This chain joins TRBV10-3 and TRBJ1-2; TRBD1 matches 11 bases. CDR3 length equals 15 residues. The V and J ends lost 3 bases and 6 bases, in that order; junction bases with no gene match: 6. Germline-derived CDR1 and CDR2 are ENHRY and SYGVKD. The CDR3, as DNA: TGTGCCATCAGTGACAGTAGGACAGGGGGCGATGGCTACACCTTC. It encodes CAISDSRTGGDGYTF.

This chain connects TRBV3-1 (or the pseudogene TRBV3-2) to TRBJ2-3, with D maybe TRBD2 (6 bases). Germline V gene sequence: CDR1 LGHDT, CDR2 YNNKEL (reference sequence). This CDR3 contains 15 residues. V was pared by 0 bases and J by 3 bases, with 10 bases between. The CDR3 DNA follows: TGTGCCAGCAGCCAAGATACGGGAGTAACAGATACGCAGTATTTT. Protein sequence: CASSQDTGVTDTQYF.

This rearrangement joins TRBV7-9 to TRBJ1-1, with 8 bases that match TRBD1. There are 15 residues in the CDR3. J gave up 1 base and V 5 bases, and 6 bases lay outside the gene matches. CDR1 and CDR2 (germline): SEHNR, FQNEAQ (reference sequence). The CDR3 DNA follows: TGTGCCAGCAGCCCCCGGACAGGGAGGAACACTGAAGCTTTCTTT. Translating it yields CASSPRTGRNTEAFF.